The T cell receptor beta chain described here comes from a study of spatial heterogeneity in lung cancer. Study findings and constraints: In tumors, expanded intratumoral alpha and beta TCR counts tracked mutation counts.

By share of the sample, this clonotype is medium-sized. No antigen is known for it. With the library built for alpha chains, this beta chain is off target and its frequency is not meaningful. Each TCR cDNA molecule bore a unique molecular identifier. TCRdb used MiXCR to reprocess the 5' RACE reads, holding one entry per CDR3 protein. The table lists about 7,900 distinct CDR3 sequences, roughly 7% of them singletons, with roughly a sixth in the top ten. The germline V and J ends were trimmed by 6 bases and 4 bases, with 14 bases remaining between them. This CDR3 spans 14 amino acids. Germline V gene data show CDR1 as MNHEY and CDR2 as SMNVEV (reference sequence). Time point indicated: sample taken at primary tumor resection. Donors were under 90 untreated early-stage non-small cell lung cancer patients.

The rearrangement links TRBV27 to TRBJ2-3; D unclear. This specimen was lung tumor tissue, taken at surgery. The receptor was derived from a female donor with early-stage non-small cell lung cancer. CDR3 nucleotides: TGTGCCAGCAGCCGATTTTTGGGCTCAGATACGCAGTATTTT. Translating gives CASSRFLGSDTQYF.